Listed below are T cell receptor beta chains from one sample, sequenced in a study of blood T cells in healthy people across ages. From the 5' RACE reads, TCRdb called clonotypes with MiXCR, one entry per CDR3 protein. This sample has 600,000 to 800,000 distinct CDR3 sequences, with more than 20% found just once. Input material: blood. These receptors came from a man in his 70s in good health. Each CDR3 is given with its conserved first and last residue. Fields, in order: clone size, V gene, J gene, CDR3 protein. Size tells how often a clone was seen (once, few, many) or the class of an expanded clone, and some rows leave it out.

>NA|TRBV27|TRBJ1-4
CASSYTGANEKLFF
>few|TRBV12-3/TRBV12-4|TRBJ2-3
CASSLGAWYGRDTQYF
>NA|TRBV2|TRBJ1-1
CASGRTEAFF
>few|TRBV10-3|TRBJ2-5
CAISPGRGLQETQYF
>few|TRBV7-9|TRBJ2-7
CASSLGTGSDEQYF
>many|TRBV29-1|TRBJ1-2
CSLGGPTSRGGYTF
>few|TRBV5-1|TRBJ2-1
CASSLDVTSFGEQFF
>NA|TRBV2|TRBJ1-4
CASTPGESEKLFF
>NA|TRBV9|TRBJ1-1
CASSVGQDRVKAEAFF
>few|TRBV9|TRBJ1-2
CASSVVNFPTGYGYTF
>NA|TRBV20-1|TRBJ2-5
CSAQHGQGKDETQYF
>NA|TRBV18|NA
CASSPLDRECEQYF
>NA|TRBV20-1|TRBJ2-2
CSARGAGGITGELFF
>NA|TRBV20-1|NA
CSARDPRQGGMEIQYF
>few|TRBV10-3|TRBJ2-1
CAISESRDSYNEQFF
>many|TRBV9|TRBJ2-7
CASSGDGYEQYF
>NA|TRBV29-1|TRBJ1-2
CSVEDGGPPYGYTF
>NA|TRBV29-1|TRBJ2-7
CSAGRGPGYEQYF
>few|TRBV4-1|TRBJ2-1
CASSQVGLGLAGGNEQFF
>NA|TRBV7-2|TRBJ2-2
CASSPRESGELFF
>few|TRBV4-3|TRBJ2-4
CASSQRTTGGSRRLAKNIQYF
>few|TRBV25-1|TRBJ2-1
CASSDAGVSYNEQFF
>many|TRBV7-3|TRBJ2-2
CASSPGSGMAGELFF
>few|TRBV7-9|TRBJ2-3
CASSPDPVQADTQYF
>NA|TRBV7-2|TRBJ2-3
CASTFQGADTQYF
>NA|TRBV12-5|TRBJ2-7
CASGRPRTGSSYEQYF
>NA|TRBV9|TRBJ2-1
CASSGLAGGTYNEQFF
>NA|TRBV9|TRBJ1-6
CASSATQGGYNSPLHF
>few|TRBV5-5|TRBJ1-1
CASSKDPNTEAFF
>NA|TRBV6-2/TRBV6-3|TRBJ2-7
CASRDRGPGEQYF
>NA|TRBV20-1|TRBJ2-5
CSARDHTGWYQETQYF
>NA|TRBV29-1|TRBJ2-7
CSVDRGGEQYF
>many|TRBV29-1|TRBJ1-1
CSVDSGVNTEAFF
>few|TRBV5-1|TRBJ2-5
CASTSFQGGQETQYF
>few|TRBV5-6|TRBJ2-4
CASSVGRKNIQYF
>NA|TRBV20-1|TRBJ2-5
CSISRQETQYF
>few|TRBV7-9|NA
CASSSQLAPNEQFF
>NA|TRBV6-5|TRBJ2-1
CASSYRTGSPYNEQFF
>NA|TRBV4-1|NA
CASSQESSGRAYEQYF
>many|TRBV28|TRBJ2-1
CASSLRNEQFF
>NA|TRBV9|TRBJ2-5
CASSVGFSGQETQYF
>few|TRBV5-1|TRBJ2-4
CASSLDGTGRSKNIQYF
>NA|TRBV20-1|TRBJ2-1
CSAREGAGGFRQFF
>NA|TRBV27|TRBJ1-6
CASSLNPPYSPLHF
>few|TRBV5-8|TRBJ2-7
CASSRLGVASIYEQYF
>many|TRBV30|TRBJ1-4
CAWGRGQGDEKLFF
>NA|TRBV5-1|TRBJ2-4
CASSSRSRGTKNIQYF
>many|TRBV14|TRBJ2-5
CASSQGPGETQYF
>NA|TRBV4-2|TRBJ2-1
CASSQDHTGTYYNEQFF
>few|TRBV7-2|TRBJ2-5
CASSLDGLAGDWYQETQYF
>NA|TRBV14|TRBJ2-1
CASSQVQVLKYF
>NA|TRBV21-1|NA
CASSKAGGDGLATKADNEQFF
>few|TRBV20-1|NA
CSALGQGIDEQFF
>NA|TRBV10-3|TRBJ2-5
CAISPGGTMETQYF
>NA|TRBV19|NA
CASSIVGVEQFF
>NA|TRBV10-3|TRBJ2-5
CAMGSGIQETQYF
>few|TRBV5-5|TRBJ1-5
CASSLGPDLVGQPQHF
>NA|TRBV25-1|TRBJ2-4
CASSATGSIQHF
>NA|TRBV12-3/TRBV12-4|TRBJ2-3
CASSQVVTDTQYF